The 5 T cell receptor beta chains in this list originate from one sample, sequenced in a study of cytomegalovirus exposure and HLA in healthy donors. The PCR used 60 Vbeta and 13 Jbeta primers. Data came from immunoSEQ multiplex PCR; TCRdb stores just in-frame clones and leaves some out. The repertoire includes 60,000 to 75,000 clones, approximately 74% of them detected once, and 22% sits in the top ten. The sequenced material came from PBMCs. The receptors here all came from a woman aged 25 to 39 in good health and CMV-seropositive.

The chain carries TRBV7-8 and TRBJ2-2; D not certain. There are 15 residues in the CDR3. Trimming took off 6 bases at V and 0 bases at J, with 11 bases between the two ends. Germline V gives CDR1 SGHVS, CDR2 FQNEAQ. DNA of the CDR3: TGTGCCAGCAGGGAGCCGCGAGCGAACACCGGGGAGCTGTTTTTT. The encoded protein is CASREPRANTGELFF. Full variable domain (rest looked up from reference TRBV7-8 and TRBJ2-2): GAGVSQSPRYKVAKRGQDVALRCDPISGHVSLFWYQQALGQGPEFLTYFQNEAQLDKSGLPSDRFFAERPEGSVSTLKIQRTQQEDSAVYLCASREPRANTGELFFGEGSRLTVL.

This clone rates as medium-sized (0.01 to 0.1%). This chain joins TRBV6-1 and TRBJ1-5, with 8 positions matching TRBD1. From germline, CDR1 is MNHNS and CDR2 SASEGT. Unmatched junction bases numbered 8, after V lost 7 bases and J lost 6 bases. The CDR3 loop spans 14 amino acids. The CDR3 reads CASILTGGGQPQHF. The CDR3 DNA follows: TGTGCCAGCATCCTTACAGGGGGAGGTCAGCCCCAGCATTTT.

The rearrangement links TRBV30 to TRBJ2-5; 8 nucleotides match TRBD2. The J call may not be correct, given that the DNA end is closer to TRBJ2-7. CDR1 and CDR2 from the germline V gene are GTSNPN and SVGIG (reference sequence). The CDR3 has 14 residues. This chain's CDR3 is CAWRSIAGPYEQYF. As DNA, the CDR3 is TGTGCCTGGAGGTCAATAGCGGGGCCCTACGAGCAGTACTTC.

The V call is TRBV27, the J call TRBJ1-1; 9 bases match TRBD1. This CDR3 contains 13 residues. J gave up 4 bases and V 5 bases, and 2 bases lay outside the gene matches. The germline CDR1 and CDR2 sequences are MNHEY and SMNVEV (reference sequence). In DNA form, the CDR3 reads TGTGCCAGCAGTGTGACAGGGGGCACTGAAGCTTTCTTT. It encodes CASSVTGGTEAFF.

Only a few counts were recorded for this clone. The chain has TRBV15 and TRBJ2-1; TRBD1 aligns across 8 bases. Germline assignment: CDR1 LNHNV and CDR2 YYDKDF (reference sequence). The CDR3 is 16 residues long. V dropped 2 bases and J dropped 0; count of bases not matched to a gene: 3. The CDR3, as DNA: TGTGCCACCAGCAGAATCGGACAGGGCTCCTACAATGAGCAGTTCTTC. This encodes CATSRIGQGSYNEQFF.